These 8 T cell receptor beta chains were sequenced from one sample in a study. In TCRdb, the 5' RACE reads were re-called with MiXCR into one record per CDR3 protein. The sample has approximately 60,000 distinct CDR3 sequences, approximately 23% seen once. The sequenced sample was memory CD4+ T cells sorted from a lymph node. As to subset: memory CD4+ T cells, CD4+CD45RO+CD25-. These receptors all stem from a female donor with breast cancer.

This clonotype appeared a few times. The chain carries TRBV5-1 and TRBJ2-1; no reliable D call. The V end was cut by 7 bases, the J end by 5 bases, with 16 bases between. Germline V gene lookup returns CDR1 SGHRS and CDR2 YFSETQ. CDR3 size: 14 residues. Written as DNA, the CDR3 is TGCGCCAGCGGAGTAGGCCCCTCTAACAATGAGCAGTTCTTC. It yields the protein CASGVGPSNNEQFF.

This chain uses TRBV2 with TRBJ1-5, with TRBD1 as a possible D gene (5 bases). Germline loops: CDR1 SNHLY, CDR2 FYNNEI. V lost 3 bases to trimming and J lost 4 bases, with 7 bases between them. The CDR3 runs to 13 residues. Written as DNA, the CDR3 is TGTGCCAGCAGTGAGGGACCTAATCAGCCCCAGCATTTT. It translates to CASSEGPNQPQHF.

This sequence joins TRBV12-3 or TRBV12-4 and TRBJ2-2, with 12 positions matching TRBD2. Unmatched junction bases numbered 10, after V lost 4 bases and J lost 7 bases. The CDR3 sequence is 17 residues long. CDR3 nucleotide sequence: TGTGCCAGCAGTTCCCCAAGACTAGCGGGAGATGTCGGGGAGCTGTTTTTT. Its translation: CASSSPRLAGDVGELFF.

Concerning this clonotype: Compared with germline, one end of the junction differs, possibly owing to a read error. The chain has TRBV7-9 and TRBJ2-1; D unclear. Germline CDR1 reads SEHNR; CDR2 reads FQNEAQ (reference sequence). The CDR3 is 12 amino acids. The CDR3 loop is CASCLVSDEQFF. In DNA form, the CDR3 reads TGTGCCAGCTGCTTAGTCAGCGATGAGCAGTTCTTC. Full variable domain (missing parts from reference TRBV7-9 and TRBJ2-1): DTGVSQNPRHKITKRGQNVTFRCDPISEHNRLYWYRQTLGQGPEFLTYFQNEAQLEKSRLLSDRFSAERPKGSFSTLEIQRTEQGDSAMYLCASCLVSDEQFFGPGTRLTVL.

This clonotype was counted between two and nine times. V and J are TRBV5-1 and TRBJ1-1, with D possibly TRBD1 on 5 matching bases. Germline CDR1 SGHRS, CDR2 YFSETQ. Between the trimmed V and J ends, which lost 4 bases and 4 bases, there was a span of 14 bases. CDR3 length equals 14 residues. The DNA of the CDR3 is TGCGCCAGCAGCGGGGGAGGGGAGGGCACTGAAGCTTTCTTT. This sequence encodes CASSGGGEGTEAFF.

The gene calls are TRBV20-1 and TRBJ1-1; 9 bases match TRBD1. The germline CDR1 and CDR2 sequences are DFQATT and SNEGSKA (reference sequence). The CDR3 consists of 13 residues. The ends lost 5 bases at V and 5 bases at J; junction bases unmatched: 6. This CDR3 reads CSAPTGGSTEAFF. The CDR3 bases are TGCAGTGCTCCTACAGGGGGCTCGACTGAAGCTTTCTTT.

This clonotype was observed a few times. V usage is TRBV5-5 and J usage is TRBJ2-3; D ambiguous. The CDR3 has 15 amino acids. V was cut by 6 bases and J by 5 bases, with 19 bases left in between. In germline, CDR1 is SGHKS, CDR2 YYEKEE (reference sequence). Here the CDR3 reads CASNPRYVFGDTQYF. CDR3 coding DNA: TGTGCCAGCAACCCCCGCTACGTCTTCGGAGATACGCAGTATTTT.

This clonotype was counted between two and nine times. The chain combines TRBV28 with TRBJ1-2, with a tentative D call TRBD1 (5 bases). In germline, CDR1 is MDHEN, CDR2 SYDVKM. The CDR3 covers 17 residues. Trimming pared 6 bases from V and 4 bases from J, leaving 24 bases between. The CDR3 DNA reads TGTGCCAGCAGCCCTCTTCTAGTCCGGGCGGGGACCTATGGCTACACCTTC. It codes for CASSPLLVRAGTYGYTF.